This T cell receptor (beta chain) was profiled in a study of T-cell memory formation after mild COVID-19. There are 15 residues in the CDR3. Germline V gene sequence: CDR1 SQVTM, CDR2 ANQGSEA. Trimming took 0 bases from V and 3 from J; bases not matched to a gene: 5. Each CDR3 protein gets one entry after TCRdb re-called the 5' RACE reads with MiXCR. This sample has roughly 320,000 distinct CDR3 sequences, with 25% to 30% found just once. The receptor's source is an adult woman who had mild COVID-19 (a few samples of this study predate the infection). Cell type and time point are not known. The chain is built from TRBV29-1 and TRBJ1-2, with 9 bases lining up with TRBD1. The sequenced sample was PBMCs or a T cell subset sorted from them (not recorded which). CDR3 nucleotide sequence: TGCAGCGTTGAAGATTGGACAGGGGAGGACTATGGCTACACCTTC. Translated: CSVEDWTGEDYGYTF.